The 8 T cell receptor beta chains below all came from one sample that was sequenced in a study of human T cells and chemical hapten exposure. Described time point: pre-sensitization, week 0. Treatment defined: therapeutic diphenylcyclopropenone sensitization with weekly scalp DPC. TCRdb reanalysed the RACE reads using MiXCR and keeps one entry per CDR3 protein. The repertoire holds about 40,000 distinct CDR3 sequences, with over 9.5% as singletons. The material sequenced was whole blood, taken in connection with sensitization to the hapten diphenylcyclopropenone (DPC). The receptors stem from a young man with alopecia areata. Some clones in this sample may be carry-over from other donors' samples.

This clonotype was counted between two and nine times. J is TRBJ1-6 and V is TRBV27; D is uncertain. Deletions cut 6 bases from V and 8 bases from J, with 11 bases between. Germline V lookup: CDR1 MNHEY, CDR2 SMNVEV (reference sequence). The CDR3 runs 13 residues. CDR3 residues: CASRVGRHSPLHF. CDR3 sequence (DNA): TGTGCCAGCAGGGTGGGTCGGCATTCACCCCTCCACTTT.

V usage is TRBV10-3 and J usage is TRBJ2-7, with D unresolved. The V end was cut by 3 bases, the J end by 4 bases, with 13 bases between. The germline V gene has CDR1 ENHRY and CDR2 SYGVKD. This CDR3 comprises 14 residues. For the CDR3, the DNA is TGTGCCATCAGTGACAAGGCCGGCGGATACGAGCAGTACGTC. Amino acid sequence: CAISDKAGGYEQYV.

V usage is TRBV10-3 and J usage is TRBJ2-5; TRBD1 matches at 8 bases. This CDR3 is built from 18 residues. Losses at the gene ends were 3 bases for V and 4 bases for J; bases not matched to a gene: 16. Germline CDR1 reads ENHRY; CDR2 reads SYGVKD. CDR3 nucleotides: TGTGCCATCAGTGATCCTACCTCCGGTCGACAGGGGCCAGAGACCCAGTACTTC. This gives the protein CAISDPTSGRQGPETQYF.

This clonotype was detected many times. The chain uses TRBV10-3 and TRBJ1-3; TRBD1 aligns across 9 bases. Trimming took 4 bases from V and 4 from J; bases not matched to a gene: 8. From germline, CDR1 is ENHRY and CDR2 SYGVKD. The CDR3 extends over 16 amino acids. CDR3 coding DNA: TGTGCCATCAGTGCCGCCGGGACAGGGACGGGAAACACCATATATTTT. It encodes CAISAAGTGTGNTIYF.

This clonotype was detected many times. The chain employs TRBV6-1 and TRBJ2-3, with 7 bases identical to TRBD2. The CDR3 spans 14 residues. The germline V gene has CDR1 MNHNS and CDR2 SASEGT. Trimming took 2 bases from V and 3 from J; bases not matched to a gene: 2. The CDR3 coding sequence is TGTGCCAGCAGTGAAAGCGGGGTAACAGATACGCAGTATTTT. This gives the protein CASSESGVTDTQYF.

Ten or more counts support this clonotype. This chain links TRBV6-2 or TRBV6-3 with TRBJ2-1, with D unresolved. From germline, CDR1 is MNHEY and CDR2 SVGEGT. This CDR3 is 12 amino acids long. The V end was cut by 10 bases, the J end by 5 bases, with 12 bases between. Here the CDR3 DNA reads TGTGCCACCGGTGACTGGGACAATGAGCAGTTCTTC. This translates into CATGDWDNEQFF.

Comment on this clonotype: The junction and the germline gene differ at one end; a read error may be behind it. J is TRBJ1-5 and V is TRBV12-3 or TRBV12-4, with no clear D. This CDR3 is 14 amino acids long. This CDR3 is CASSPTTPNRPQHF. CDR3 coding DNA: TGTGCCAGCAGTCCAACTACGCCTAATCGGCCCCAGCATTTT.

Only a few counts were recorded for this clonotype. This chain connects TRBV7-2 to TRBJ1-5; 7 nucleotides match TRBD1. The CDR3 consists of 13 residues. Unmatched junction bases numbered 3, after V lost 5 bases and J lost 5 bases. Germline V lookup: CDR1 SGHTA, CDR2 FQGNSA. CDR3 region: CASSPTGDQPQHF. For the CDR3, the DNA is TGTGCCAGCAGCCCCACAGGGGATCAGCCCCAGCATTTT.